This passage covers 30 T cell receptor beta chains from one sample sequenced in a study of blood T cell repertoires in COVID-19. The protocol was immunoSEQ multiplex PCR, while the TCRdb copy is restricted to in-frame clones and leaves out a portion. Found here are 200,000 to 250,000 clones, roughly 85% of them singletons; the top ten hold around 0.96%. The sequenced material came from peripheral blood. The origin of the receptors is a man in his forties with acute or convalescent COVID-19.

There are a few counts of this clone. Here the CDR3 reads CASSQEGHNTEAFF. The CDR3 DNA is TGCGCCAGCAGCCAAGAGGGACACAACACTGAAGCTTTCTTT. The chain employs TRBV4-3 and TRBJ1-1; possibly TRBD1 for D (6 bases). V was cut by 0 bases and J by 2 bases, with 7 bases left in between. CDR3 length equals 14 residues. Germline CDR1 reads LGHNA; CDR2 reads YSLEER.

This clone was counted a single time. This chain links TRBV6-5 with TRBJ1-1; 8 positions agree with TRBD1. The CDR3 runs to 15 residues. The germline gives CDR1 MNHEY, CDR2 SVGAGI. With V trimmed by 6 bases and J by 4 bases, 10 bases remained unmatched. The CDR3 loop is CASSAQGAKPTEAFF. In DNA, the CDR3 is TGTGCCAGCAGCGCGCAGGGGGCGAAGCCCACTGAAGCTTTCTTT.

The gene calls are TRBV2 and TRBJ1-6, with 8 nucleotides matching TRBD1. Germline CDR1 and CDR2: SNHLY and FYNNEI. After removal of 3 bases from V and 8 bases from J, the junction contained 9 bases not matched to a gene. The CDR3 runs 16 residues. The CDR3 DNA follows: TGTGCCAGCAGTGAGACATACCAGGGGGCCGATTCACCCCTCCACTTT. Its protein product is CASSETYQGADSPLHF.

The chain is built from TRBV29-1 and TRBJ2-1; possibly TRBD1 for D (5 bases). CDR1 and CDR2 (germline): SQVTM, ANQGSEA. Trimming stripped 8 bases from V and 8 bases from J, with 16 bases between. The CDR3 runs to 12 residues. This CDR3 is CSSAGAVYEQFF. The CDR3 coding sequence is TGCAGCTCAGCTGGGGCAGTCTATGAGCAGTTCTTC.

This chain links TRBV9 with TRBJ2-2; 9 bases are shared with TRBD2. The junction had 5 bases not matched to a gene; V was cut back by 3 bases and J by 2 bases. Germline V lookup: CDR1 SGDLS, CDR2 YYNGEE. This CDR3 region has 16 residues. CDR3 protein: CASSARLAVNTGELFF. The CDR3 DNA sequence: TGTGCCAGCAGCGCGCGACTAGCGGTTAACACCGGGGAGCTGTTTTTT. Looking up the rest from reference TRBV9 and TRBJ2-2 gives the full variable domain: DSGVTQTPKHLITATGQRVTLRCSPRSGDLSVYWYQQSLDQGLQFLIQYYNGEERAKGNILERFSAQQFPDLHSELNLSSLELGDSALYFCASSARLAVNTGELFFGEGSRLTVL.

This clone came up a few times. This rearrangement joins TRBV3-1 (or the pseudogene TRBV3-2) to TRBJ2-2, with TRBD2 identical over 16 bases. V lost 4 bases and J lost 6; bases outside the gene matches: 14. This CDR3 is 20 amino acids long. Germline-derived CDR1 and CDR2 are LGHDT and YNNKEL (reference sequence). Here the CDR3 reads CASSRATGLAGGPLAGELFF. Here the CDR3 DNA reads TGTGCCAGCAGCCGAGCGACGGGACTAGCGGGGGGGCCTTTGGCCGGGGAGCTGTTTTTT.

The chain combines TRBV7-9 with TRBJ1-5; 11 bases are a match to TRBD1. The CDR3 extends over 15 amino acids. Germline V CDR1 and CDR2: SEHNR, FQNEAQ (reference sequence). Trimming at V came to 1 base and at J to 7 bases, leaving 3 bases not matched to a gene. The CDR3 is CASSLGTGGSQPQHF. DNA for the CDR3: TGTGCCAGCAGCTTAGGGACAGGGGGCAGCCAGCCCCAGCATTTT.

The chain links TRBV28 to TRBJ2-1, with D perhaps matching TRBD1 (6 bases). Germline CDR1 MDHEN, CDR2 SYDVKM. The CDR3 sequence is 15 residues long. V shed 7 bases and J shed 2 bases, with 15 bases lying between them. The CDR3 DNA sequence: TGTGCCAGCATCCCTCGTCCAGGGGCCTACAATGAGCAGTTCTTC. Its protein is CASIPRPGAYNEQFF. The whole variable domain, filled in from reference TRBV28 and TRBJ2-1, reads DVKVTQSSRYLVKRTGEKVFLECVQDMDHENMFWYRQDPGLGLRLIYFSYDVKMKEKGDIPEGYSVSREKKERFSLILESASTNQTSMYLCASIPRPGAYNEQFFGPGTRLTVL.

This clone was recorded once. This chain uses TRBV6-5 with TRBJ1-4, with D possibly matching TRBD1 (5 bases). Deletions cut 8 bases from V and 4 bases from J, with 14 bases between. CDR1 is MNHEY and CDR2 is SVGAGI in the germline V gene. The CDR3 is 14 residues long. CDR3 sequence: CASHRRGFNEKLFF. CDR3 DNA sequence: TGTGCCAGCCACCGTCGGGGGTTTAATGAAAAACTGTTTTTT.

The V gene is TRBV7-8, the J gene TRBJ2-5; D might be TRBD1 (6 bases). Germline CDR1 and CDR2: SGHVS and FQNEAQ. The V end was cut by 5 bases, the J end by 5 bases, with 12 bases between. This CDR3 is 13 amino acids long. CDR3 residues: CASSLQGFETQYF. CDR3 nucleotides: TGTGCCAGCAGCCTACAGGGATTCGAGACCCAGTACTTC. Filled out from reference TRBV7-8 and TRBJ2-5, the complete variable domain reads GAGVSQSPRYKVAKRGQDVALRCDPISGHVSLFWYQQALGQGPEFLTYFQNEAQLDKSGLPSDRFFAERPEGSVSTLKIQRTQQEDSAVYLCASSLQGFETQYFGPGTRLLVL.

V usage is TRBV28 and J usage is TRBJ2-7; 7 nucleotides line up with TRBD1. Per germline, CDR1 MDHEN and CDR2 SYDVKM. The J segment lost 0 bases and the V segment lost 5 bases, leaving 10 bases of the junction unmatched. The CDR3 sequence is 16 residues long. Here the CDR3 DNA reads TGTGCCAGCAGTCCGTCGACAGGGCCAAGCTCCTACGAGCAGTACTTC. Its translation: CASSPSTGPSSYEQYF.

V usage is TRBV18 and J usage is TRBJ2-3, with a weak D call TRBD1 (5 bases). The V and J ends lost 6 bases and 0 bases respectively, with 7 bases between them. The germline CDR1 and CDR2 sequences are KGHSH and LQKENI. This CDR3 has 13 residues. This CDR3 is CASSHRSTDTQYF. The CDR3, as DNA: TGTGCCAGCTCCCACAGGAGCACAGATACGCAGTATTTT.

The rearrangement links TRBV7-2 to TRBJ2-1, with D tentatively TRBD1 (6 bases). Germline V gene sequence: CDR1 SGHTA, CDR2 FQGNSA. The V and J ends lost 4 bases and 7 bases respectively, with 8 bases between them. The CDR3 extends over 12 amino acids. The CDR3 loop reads CASSYRDNEQFF. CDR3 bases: TGTGCCAGCAGCTACAGGGATAATGAGCAGTTCTTC.

The CDR3 nucleotides are TGTGCCAGCAGTTACTCGATCCCGGGACAGGGTTACGAGCAGTACTTC. Protein sequence: CASSYSIPGQGYEQYF. The J gene is TRBJ2-7, the V gene TRBV6-5; 9 bases map to TRBD1. Germline values: CDR1 MNHEY, CDR2 SVGAGI. The CDR3 covers 16 residues. Trimming at V came to 0 bases and at J to 4 bases, leaving 7 bases not matched to a gene.

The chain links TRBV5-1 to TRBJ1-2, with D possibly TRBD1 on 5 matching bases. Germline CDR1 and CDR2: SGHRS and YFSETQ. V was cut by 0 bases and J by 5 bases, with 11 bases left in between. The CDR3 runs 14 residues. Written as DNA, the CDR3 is TGCGCCAGCAGCTTGGTGTCGGGGGATTATGGCTACACCTTC. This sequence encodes CASSLVSGDYGYTF.

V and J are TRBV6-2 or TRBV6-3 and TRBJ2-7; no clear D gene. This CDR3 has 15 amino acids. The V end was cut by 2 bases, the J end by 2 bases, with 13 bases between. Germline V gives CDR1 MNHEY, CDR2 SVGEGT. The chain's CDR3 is CASSYSQTSPYEQYF. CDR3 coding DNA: TGTGCCAGCAGTTACAGCCAGACATCCCCCTACGAGCAGTACTTC.

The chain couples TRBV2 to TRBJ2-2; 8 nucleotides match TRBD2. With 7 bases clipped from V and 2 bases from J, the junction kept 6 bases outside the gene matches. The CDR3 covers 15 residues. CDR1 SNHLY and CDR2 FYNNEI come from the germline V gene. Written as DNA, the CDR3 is TGTGCCAGCAACCAAGCGGGGGTCAACACCGGGGAGCTGTTTTTT. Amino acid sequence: CASNQAGVNTGELFF.

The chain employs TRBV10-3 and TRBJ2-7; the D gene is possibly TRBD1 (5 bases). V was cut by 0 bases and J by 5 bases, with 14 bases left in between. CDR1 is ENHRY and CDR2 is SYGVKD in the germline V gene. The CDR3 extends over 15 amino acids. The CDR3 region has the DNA TGTGCCATCAGTGAGTCCTCAGGGTTTGTGAACGAGCAGTACTTC. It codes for CAISESSGFVNEQYF.

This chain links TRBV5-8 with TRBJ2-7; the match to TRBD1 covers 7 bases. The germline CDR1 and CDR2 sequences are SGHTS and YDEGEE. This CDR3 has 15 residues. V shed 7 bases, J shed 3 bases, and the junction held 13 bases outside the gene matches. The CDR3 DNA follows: TGTGCCAGCGGGGAGAGGGGGCGAAAATTCTACGAGCAGTACTTC. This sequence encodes CASGERGRKFYEQYF. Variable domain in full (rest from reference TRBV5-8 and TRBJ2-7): EAGVTQSPTHLIKTRGQQATLRCSPISGHTSVYWYQQALGLGLQFLLWYDEGEERNRGNFPPRFSGRQFPNYSSELNVNALELEDSALYLCASGERGRKFYEQYFGPGTRLTVT.

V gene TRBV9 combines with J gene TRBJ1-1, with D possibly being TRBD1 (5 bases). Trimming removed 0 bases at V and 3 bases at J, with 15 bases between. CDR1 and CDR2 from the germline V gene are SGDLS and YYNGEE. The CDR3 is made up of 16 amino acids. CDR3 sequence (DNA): TGTGCCAGCAGCGTAGGAGGCGGCCCGGGGGACACTGAAGCTTTCTTT. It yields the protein CASSVGGGPGDTEAFF.

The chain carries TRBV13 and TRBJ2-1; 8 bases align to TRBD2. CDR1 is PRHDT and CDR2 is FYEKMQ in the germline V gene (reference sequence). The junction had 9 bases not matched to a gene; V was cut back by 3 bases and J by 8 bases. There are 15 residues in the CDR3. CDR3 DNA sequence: TGTGCCAGCAGCTTTCGGAGGCGGGAGGTAGATGAGCAGTTCTTC. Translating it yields CASSFRRREVDEQFF.

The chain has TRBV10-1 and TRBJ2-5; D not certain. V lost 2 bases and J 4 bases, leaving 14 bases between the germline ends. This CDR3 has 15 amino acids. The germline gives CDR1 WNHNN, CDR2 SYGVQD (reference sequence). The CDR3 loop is CASSESVEVGETQYF. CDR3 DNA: TGCGCCAGCAGTGAGAGCGTTGAGGTAGGAGAGACCCAGTACTTC.

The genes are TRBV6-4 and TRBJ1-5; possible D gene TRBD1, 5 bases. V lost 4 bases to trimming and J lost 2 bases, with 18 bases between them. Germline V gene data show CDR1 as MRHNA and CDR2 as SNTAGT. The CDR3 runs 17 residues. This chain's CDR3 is CASSGAGWAVGNQPQHF. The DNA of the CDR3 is TGTGCCAGCAGTGGAGCAGGGTGGGCGGTTGGCAATCAGCCCCAGCATTTT.

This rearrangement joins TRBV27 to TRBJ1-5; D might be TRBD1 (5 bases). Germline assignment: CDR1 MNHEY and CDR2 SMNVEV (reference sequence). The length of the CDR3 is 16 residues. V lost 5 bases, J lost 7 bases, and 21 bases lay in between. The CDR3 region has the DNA TGTGCCAGCAGTCCGCGATTGGGGCAGCCGTTCCAGCCCCAGCATTTT. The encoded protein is CASSPRLGQPFQPQHF.

The CDR3 region is CASSSGEVGYTF. The CDR3 DNA is TGTGCCAGCAGCTCGGGGGAGGTTGGCTACACCTTC. The gene calls are TRBV7-9 and TRBJ1-2; weak D call: TRBD1 (5 bases). The CDR3 has 12 residues. Germline V gene sequence: CDR1 SEHNR, CDR2 FQNEAQ (reference sequence). V was cut by 4 bases and J by 7 bases, with 10 bases left in between.

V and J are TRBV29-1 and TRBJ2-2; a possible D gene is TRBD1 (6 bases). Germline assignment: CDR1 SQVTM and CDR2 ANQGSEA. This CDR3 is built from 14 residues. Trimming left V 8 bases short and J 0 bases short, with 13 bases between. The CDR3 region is CSCRTAANTGELFF. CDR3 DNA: TGCAGCTGTAGGACAGCCGCGAACACCGGGGAGCTGTTTTTT.

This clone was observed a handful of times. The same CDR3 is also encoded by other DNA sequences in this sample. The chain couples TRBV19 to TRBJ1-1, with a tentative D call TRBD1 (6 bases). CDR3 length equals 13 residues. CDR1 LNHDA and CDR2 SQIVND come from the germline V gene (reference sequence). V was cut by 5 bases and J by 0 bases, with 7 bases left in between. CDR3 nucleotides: TGTGCCAGTAGTGGACAGTTGAACACTGAAGCTTTCTTT. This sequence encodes CASSGQLNTEAFF.

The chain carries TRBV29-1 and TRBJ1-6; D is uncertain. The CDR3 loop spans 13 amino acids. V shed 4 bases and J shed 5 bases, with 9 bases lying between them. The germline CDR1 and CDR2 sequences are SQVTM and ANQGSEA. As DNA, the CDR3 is TGCAGCGTTGGAGCGGGTAATAATTCACCCCTCCACTTT. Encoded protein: CSVGAGNNSPLHF.

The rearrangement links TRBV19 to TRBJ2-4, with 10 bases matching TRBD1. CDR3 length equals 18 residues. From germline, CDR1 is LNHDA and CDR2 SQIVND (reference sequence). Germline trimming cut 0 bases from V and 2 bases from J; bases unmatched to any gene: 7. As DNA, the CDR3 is TGTGCCAGTAGTATAGAAAGGACAGGGGGGACGACCAAAAACATTCAGTACTTC. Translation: CASSIERTGGTTKNIQYF. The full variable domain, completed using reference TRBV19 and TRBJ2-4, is DGGITQSPKYLFRKEGQNVTLSCEQNLNHDAMYWYRQDPGQGLRLIYYSQIVNDFQKGDIAEGYSVSREKKESFPLTVTSAQKNPTAFYLCASSIERTGGTTKNIQYFGAGTRLSVL.

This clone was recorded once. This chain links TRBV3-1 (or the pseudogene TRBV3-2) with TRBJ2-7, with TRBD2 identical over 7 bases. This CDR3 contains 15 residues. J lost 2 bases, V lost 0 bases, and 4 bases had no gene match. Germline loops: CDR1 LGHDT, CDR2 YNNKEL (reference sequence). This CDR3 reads CASSQEAGPPYEQYF. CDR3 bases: TGTGCCAGCAGCCAAGAAGCGGGGCCCCCCTACGAGCAGTACTTC.